The 9 T cell receptor beta chains below come from one sample, sequenced in a study of T-cell memory formation after mild COVID-19 (dated by TCRdb to the early 2020s). Libraries came from 5' RACE. For sequencing, an Illumina NovaSeq 6000 was employed. TCRdb itself trimmed the public reads at Q25 with fastp, ran MiXCR and retained productive beta chains. Rows are combined by CDR3 protein, so each entry shows the most common genes and DNA. The sample table contains under 600,000 distinct CDR3 sequences; only one count was recorded for about 20% of them. Together, the top ten hold approximately 8.4% of the sample. Sequences were obtained from PBMCs or a T cell subset sorted from them (not recorded which). These receptors originate from an adult woman who had mild COVID-19 (a few samples of this study predate the infection). The sample titles of this study are shuffled in the database, so cell type and time point are left out; the donor was told from shared clones.

This clonotype has a count of ten or more. The V call is TRBV7-2, the J call TRBJ1-3; D is undetermined. V lost 1 base, J lost 0 bases, and 4 bases lay in between. The CDR3 contains 14 residues. CDR1 SGHTA and CDR2 FQGNSA come from the germline V gene. The CDR3 bases are TGTGCCAGCAGCTTAGGGAACTCTGGAAACACCATATATTTT. Amino acid sequence: CASSLGNSGNTIYF.

This clonotype has more than one count but fewer than ten. The chain is built from TRBV2 and TRBJ1-2; D uncertain. The V and J ends lost 5 bases and 8 bases respectively, with 21 bases between them. From germline, CDR1 is SNHLY and CDR2 FYNNEI. The CDR3 covers 15 residues. CDR3 DNA sequence: TGTGCCAGCAGTTCCCCGGGCCCTCCTGTACGAGGCTACACCTTC. As protein: CASSSPGPPVRGYTF.

Ten or more counts support this clonotype. The V call is TRBV12-3 or TRBV12-4, the J call TRBJ1-1, with no clear D. The CDR3 has 14 residues. Trimming pared 7 bases from V and 2 bases from J, leaving 14 bases between. CDR3 residues: CASNPGKGNTEAFF. The CDR3, as DNA: TGTGCCAGCAACCCCGGGAAGGGAAACACTGAAGCTTTCTTT.

There are many counts of this clonotype. The CDR3 sequence is CASSSSQGAPYEQYF. CDR3 coding DNA: TGCGCCAGCAGTTCCTCACAGGGAGCTCCCTACGAGCAGTACTTC. J is TRBJ2-7 and V is TRBV5-1; D perhaps matches TRBD1 (6 bases). V gave up 5 bases and J gave up 2 bases, with 17 bases separating them. CDR3 length: 15 amino acids. CDR1 SGHRS and CDR2 YFSETQ come from the germline V gene.

V gene TRBV7-2 combines with J gene TRBJ2-3; TRBD2 matches at 8 bases. The CDR3 extends over 17 amino acids. CDR1 is SGHTA and CDR2 is FQGNSA in the germline V gene. With V trimmed by 4 bases and J by 2 bases, 11 bases remained unmatched. The CDR3: CASSSKSGRVVTDTQYF. Written as DNA, the CDR3 is TGTGCCAGCAGCTCCAAGAGCGGGAGAGTGGTCACAGATACGCAGTATTTT.

This clonotype was seen more than once but under ten times. This chain joins TRBV18 and TRBJ2-1; D is undetermined. The length of the CDR3 is 12 residues. Germline V CDR1 and CDR2: KGHSH, LQKENI. V shed 4 bases and J shed 10 bases, with 11 bases lying between them. CDR3 region: CASSRGGWEQFF. The CDR3, as DNA: TGTGCCAGCTCACGTGGTGGCTGGGAGCAGTTCTTC.

This clonotype was observed a handful of times. The chain combines TRBV30 with TRBJ1-6; 7 bases map to TRBD1. This CDR3 is 12 amino acids long. Germline CDR1 reads GTSNPN; CDR2 reads SVGIG (reference sequence). J lost 5 bases, V lost 8 bases, and 3 bases had no gene match. This CDR3 reads CAGTDNNSPLHF. The CDR3 DNA reads TGTGCCGGGACAGATAATAATTCACCCCTCCACTTT.

Only a few counts were recorded for this clonotype. The rearrangement links TRBV20-1 to TRBJ2-5; 9 bases match TRBD2. Germline V CDR1 and CDR2: DFQATT, SNEGSKA (reference sequence). This CDR3 has 17 amino acids. Trimming removed 5 bases from V and 0 bases from J; junction bases left unmatched: 13. CDR3 nucleotide sequence: TGCAGTGCTCTACTAGCGGGCGACCCGCGCAACCAAGAGACCCAGTACTTC. It yields the protein CSALLAGDPRNQETQYF.

This clonotype was recorded at least ten times. This chain connects TRBV6-5 to TRBJ2-1, with D tentatively TRBD2 (5 bases). Germline CDR1 and CDR2: MNHEY and SVGAGI. V dropped 5 bases and J dropped 6 bases, with 5 bases sitting between them. This CDR3 is built from 11 residues. In DNA form, the CDR3 reads TGTGCCAGCAGTCGGGGCAATGAGCAGTTCTTC. As protein: CASSRGNEQFF.